Listed here are 24 T cell receptor beta chains from one sample, sequenced in a study of tissue T cells after allogeneic stem cell transplantation (dated by TCRdb to between 2021 and 2024). Interpreted using the paper, the time point label stands for: mouse harvest day 14 after allogeneic transplant. Each mouse graft consisted of 10^7 T-cell-depleted bone marrow cells plus 10^6 splenic CD5+ T cells and was given by tail vein injection. The library was obtained by the immunoSEQ multiplex PCR assay. Held by TCRdb, this immuneACCESS table contains in-frame sequences only and omits some clones. Under half of the omission traces to an unresolved V gene where checked; the cause of the rest is unknown. This sample has roughly 8,600 clones in its table, and 37% of those were observed once. The ten top clones hold less than 3.5% of the sample. Material for sequencing was skin. All receptors derive from a female BALB/c mouse given C57BL/6 T cells with graft-versus-host disease after an allogeneic hematopoietic cell transplant.

With regard to this clone: The genes and germline here are from mouse. The read ends 1 residue before the CDR3 terminus; that terminus is restored from the germline J gene. V usage is TRBV26 and J usage is TRBJ2-5; D perhaps matches TRBD1 (5 bases). The CDR3 consists of 13 residues. CDR1 and CDR2 from the germline V gene are KGHPV and FQNQEV (reference sequence). V lost 3 bases to trimming and J lost 1 base, with 5 bases between them. The chain's CDR3 is CASSLRDQDTQYF. The DNA read from the CDR3 is TGTGCCAGCAGTCTCAGGGACCAAGACACCCAGTAC.

In regard to this clone: Here the gene names and germline are mouse. The read is 1 residue too short to cover the CDR3 end, so that end is filled in from the germline J gene. The chain has TRBV26 and TRBJ1-3, with TRBD1 as a possible D gene (6 bases). The ends were cut back, 4 bases at V and 0 bases at J, with 10 bases in the middle. The CDR3 has 15 residues. Germline CDR1 is KGHPV and CDR2 is FQNQEV (reference sequence). CDR3 DNA, as far as it was read: TGTGCCAGCAGTCGACAGGCCCATTCTGGAAATACGCTCTAT. Amino acid sequence: CASSRQAHSGNTLY. The CDR3 in its entirety is CASSRQAHSGNTLYF.

As regards this clone: Gene names follow the mouse nomenclature. Read coverage stops 1 residue before the CDR3 terminus; the germline J gene supplies the remainder. Other DNA variants within this sample encode the same CDR3. The V call is TRBV26, the J call TRBJ2-5; D is ambiguous. CDR1 and CDR2 (germline): KGHPV, FQNQEV (reference sequence). Trimming removed 3 bases at V and 3 bases at J, with 1 base between. This CDR3 contains 11 residues. Partial CDR3 DNA: TGTGCCAGCAGTCTACAAGACACCCAGTAC. Its translation is CASSLQDTQY. The entire CDR3 protein is CASSLQDTQYF.

With respect to this clone: Gene names and germline refer to mouse. The CDR3 end is not reached by the read, which stops 1 residue before it; the germline J gene fills it in. The chain employs TRBV13-3 and TRBJ2-7; 9 nucleotides align to TRBD1. The CDR3 has 14 amino acids. Germline loops: CDR1 NNHDY, CDR2 SYVADS. The junction had 6 bases not matched to a gene; V was cut back by 1 base and J by 7 bases. CDR3 sequence: CASSDRGQGGEQYF. The CDR3 bases that were read are TGTGCCAGCAGTGATAGGGGACAGGGAGGGGAACAGTAC.

Turning to this clone: Gene names and germline match the mouse. The missing CDR3 end, 1 residue past where the read stops, is filled in from the germline J gene. V usage is TRBV26 and J usage is TRBJ2-1; tentatively, D is TRBD1 (6 bases). Germline CDR1 KGHPV, CDR2 FQNQEV (reference sequence). This CDR3 comprises 12 residues. The V gene lost 3 bases and the J gene lost 7 bases, with 7 bases spanning the gap. The sequenced part of the CDR3 DNA is TGTGCCAGCAGTCTCAGGGGCGCTGAGCAGTTC. Amino acids: CASSLRGAEQF. The CDR3 reads in full as CASSLRGAEQFF. The full variable domain, with the rest looked up from reference TRBV26 and TRBJ2-1, is NSKVIQTPRYLVKGQGQKAKMRCIPEKGHPVVFWYQQNKNNEFKFLINFQNQEVLQQIDMTEKRFSAECPSNSPCSLEIQSSEAGDSALYLCASSLRGAEQFFGPGTRLTVL.

Notes on this clone: Gene names are the mouse ones. The read terminates 1 residue ahead of where the CDR3 ends, so the germline J gene completes it. The V call is TRBV3, the J call TRBJ2-3, with unresolved D. The CDR3 has 14 residues. The V gene lost 8 bases and the J gene lost 3 bases, with 15 bases spanning the gap. Germline-derived CDR1 and CDR2 are SNHLY and FYNGKV (reference sequence). CDR3 region: CASSPRGRAETLYF. The DNA read from the CDR3 is TGTGCCAGCTCGCCCCGGGGAAGGGCAGAAACGCTGTAT.

There are a few counts of this clone. The gene names given are mouse names. The read falls 1 residue short of the CDR3 end, and the missing part is taken from the germline J gene. The chain uses TRBV29 and TRBJ1-4, with 10 bases identical to TRBD1. The V gene's germline CDR1 is MSHET and CDR2 SYDVDS. The CDR3 runs to 15 residues. The junction had 4 bases not matched to a gene; V was cut back by 3 bases and J by 6 bases. CDR3 bases read: TGTGCTAGCAGTTTTTACGGGACAGGGGACGAAAGATTATTT. Translated, it gives CASSFYGTGDERLF. The whole CDR3 is CASSFYGTGDERLFF.

With regard to this clone: Gene names refer to mouse genes. The CDR3 end is not reached by the read, which stops 1 residue before it; the germline J gene fills it in. The chain couples TRBV26 to TRBJ1-4; D is undetermined. V was cut by 4 bases and J by 1 base, with 7 bases left in between. CDR3 length equals 14 residues. The germline V gene has CDR1 KGHPV and CDR2 FQNQEV (reference sequence). Incomplete CDR3 DNA: TGTGCCAGCAGTCCCGACAATTCCAACGAAAGATTATTT. Translation: CASSPDNSNERLF. The CDR3 in its entirety is CASSPDNSNERLFF.

The table lists this clone with a few counts. Mouse germline and gene names are used. The read falls 1 residue short of the CDR3 end, and the missing part is taken from the germline J gene. This chain connects TRBV26 to TRBJ2-7; D remains unclear. Trimming shortened V by 3 bases and J by 0 bases, and 6 bases separated the two germline ends. The CDR3 is 13 amino acids. The germline gives CDR1 KGHPV, CDR2 FQNQEV (reference sequence). CDR3 protein: CASSLGNSYEQYF. The covered CDR3 bases are TGTGCCAGCAGTCTTGGCAACTCCTATGAACAGTAC.

Note on this clone: Mouse germline and gene names are used. The CDR3 goes on 1 residue after the read ends, and that part is filled in from the germline J gene. The sample carries other DNA sequences with the same CDR3. The chain uses TRBV3 and TRBJ2-3; TRBD1 or TRBD2 may be the D gene (5 bases each). Germline CDR1 is SNHLY and CDR2 is FYNGKV (reference sequence). This CDR3 is 14 amino acids long. V lost 1 base, J lost 3 bases, and 8 bases lay in between. The CDR3 reads CASSLGGGAETLYF. The sequenced CDR3 bases are TGTGCCAGCAGCTTAGGCGGGGGAGCAGAAACGCTGTAT.

This clone came up a few times. Genes and germline come from the mouse. From the germline J gene comes the end of the CDR3, since the read stops 1 residue before it. The J gene is TRBJ1-1, the V gene TRBV23. Germline CDR1 KGHTA, CDR2 FQNQQP. CDR3 size: 13 residues. The chain's CDR3 is CSSSQYGSTEVFF. CDR3 DNA (partial): TGCTCCAGCAGTCAATATGGGAGCACAGAAGTCTTC.

Concerning this clone itself: Mouse gene names apply. The observed sequence ends 1 residue before the CDR3 terminus, with the missing tail filled in from the germline J gene. This chain joins TRBV12-1 and TRBJ2-4, with D perhaps TRBD1 or TRBD2 (6 bases each). From germline, CDR1 is SGHSN and CDR2 HYEKVE. The CDR3 loop spans 13 amino acids. V lost 0 bases, J lost 7 bases, and 10 bases lay in between. CDR3 bases read: TGTGCCAGCTCTCTCCGGGGGCTGGACACCTTGTAC. Its protein product is CASSLRGLDTLY. The whole CDR3 sequence reads CASSLRGLDTLYF.

By share, this clone counts as medium-sized. The gene symbols are mouse symbols. The read terminates 1 residue before the CDR3 end, so the remaining end is supplied by the germline J gene. The chain has TRBV26 and TRBJ2-7; 7 bases are shared with TRBD1. Germline CDR1 KGHPV, CDR2 FQNQEV (reference sequence). This CDR3 region has 13 residues. J lost 4 bases, V lost 4 bases, and 4 bases had no gene match. Incomplete CDR3 DNA: TGTGCCAGCAGTCGGGGACAGCCTTATGAACAGTAC. The encoded protein is CASSRGQPYEQY. The complete CDR3 reads CASSRGQPYEQYF.

This clone came up a few times. Each gene name is a mouse one. The CDR3 goes on 1 residue after the read ends, and that part is filled in from the germline J gene. The chain combines TRBV26 with TRBJ2-4, with 7 bases lining up with TRBD2. Losses at the gene ends were 1 base for V and 3 bases for J; bases not matched to a gene: 1. There are 14 residues in the CDR3. Looked up from germline, CDR1 is KGHPV and CDR2 is FQNQEV (reference sequence). The DNA read from the CDR3 is TGTGCCAGCAGTCTGTGGGGGGGGCAAAACACCTTGTAC. The encoded protein is CASSLWGGQNTLY. From start to end, the CDR3 is CASSLWGGQNTLYF.

Comment on this clone: Mouse names are used for the genes. Read coverage stops 1 residue before the CDR3 terminus; the germline J gene supplies the remainder. This sample includes further DNA sequences coding for the same CDR3. The J gene is TRBJ1-3, the V gene TRBV3, with D hard to call. The germline gives CDR1 SNHLY, CDR2 FYNGKV (reference sequence). The CDR3 consists of 14 residues. With 5 bases removed from V and 0 bases from J, the gap between germline ends came to 8 bases. This CDR3 reads CASSQTTSGNTLYF. The CDR3 DNA, read in part, is TGTGCCAGCAGCCAGACAACTTCTGGAAATACGCTCTAT.

For this clone: The genes are named according to mouse. The CDR3 is cut off 1 residue early in the read; its end comes from the germline J gene. The chain employs TRBV26 and TRBJ2-1, with 10 bases that match TRBD1. CDR3 length: 14 residues. Germline CDR1 KGHPV, CDR2 FQNQEV (reference sequence). The ends lost 4 bases at V and 6 bases at J; junction bases unmatched: 3. The CDR3 loop is CASSPDRGPAEQFF. CDR3 DNA, as far as it was read: TGTGCCAGCAGTCCAGACAGGGGGCCTGCTGAGCAGTTC.

Notes on this clone: These gene names are mouse names. CDR3: CASSLSGTEVFF. Partial CDR3 DNA: TGTGCCAGCAGTCTTTCCGGGACAGAAGTCTTC. The rearrangement links TRBV26 to TRBJ1-1, with no clear D. The CDR3 is cut off 1 residue early in the read; its end comes from the germline J gene. This CDR3 spans 12 amino acids. V gave up 3 bases and J gave up 5 bases, with 7 bases separating them. CDR1 and CDR2 from the germline V gene are KGHPV and FQNQEV (reference sequence).

With respect to this clone: The gene names here belong to mouse. From the germline J gene comes the end of the CDR3, since the read stops 1 residue before it. The chain carries TRBV26 and TRBJ2-4; D uncertain. V was shortened by 3 bases and J by 0 bases, with 4 bases between the two germline ends. Germline CDR1 and CDR2: KGHPV and FQNQEV (reference sequence). This CDR3 spans 13 amino acids. The CDR3 sequence: CASSLQSQNTLYF. Incomplete CDR3 DNA: TGTGCCAGCAGTCTCCAGAGTCAAAACACCTTGTAC.

This clone has just a few counts. These gene names are mouse names. The missing CDR3 end, 1 residue past where the read stops, is filled in from the germline J gene. The V call is TRBV24, the J call TRBJ2-1; D is possibly TRBD1 or TRBD2 (5 bases each). CDR3 length equals 12 residues. V dropped 3 bases and J dropped 7 bases, with 7 bases sitting between them. Germline values: CDR1 KGHTA, CDR2 FRNEEI. The covered CDR3 bases are TGTGCCAGCAGTCTCAGGGACGCTGAGCAGTTC. This codes for CASSLRDAEQF. Given in full, the CDR3 is CASSLRDAEQFF.

As to this clone: All gene names here are mouse names. The read gets to within 1 residue of the CDR3 end, and the germline J gene fills in the rest. The chain uses TRBV26 and TRBJ2-3, with D possibly being TRBD2 (6 bases). V was cut by 1 base and J by 0 bases, with 11 bases left in between. The CDR3 has 16 residues. The germline CDR1 and CDR2 sequences are KGHPV and FQNQEV (reference sequence). The sequenced part of the CDR3 DNA is TGTGCCAGCAGTCTGTTTCTGGGGTCTAGTGCAGAAACGCTGTAT. Residues: CASSLFLGSSAETLY. The whole CDR3 region reads CASSLFLGSSAETLYF. Filled out from reference TRBV26 and TRBJ2-3, the complete variable domain reads NSKVIQTPRYLVKGQGQKAKMRCIPEKGHPVVFWYQQNKNNEFKFLINFQNQEVLQQIDMTEKRFSAECPSNSPCSLEIQSSEAGDSALYLCASSLFLGSSAETLYFGSGTRLTVL.

This clone is medium-sized by share. Mouse names are used for the genes. The DNA read from the CDR3 is TGTGCCAGCAGTCAAGGGTTCCAAGACACCCAGTAC. Amino acids: CASSQGFQDTQY. The entire CDR3 sequence reads CASSQGFQDTQYF. The chain is built from TRBV26 and TRBJ2-5; D remains unclear. The read gets to within 1 residue of the CDR3 end, and the germline J gene fills in the rest. The CDR3 has 13 amino acids. V lost 4 bases and J 2 bases, leaving 7 bases between the germline ends. In germline, CDR1 is KGHPV, CDR2 FQNQEV (reference sequence).

In regard to this clone: Germline and genes here are mouse. The DNA ends 1 residue before the CDR3 does, and the rest of the CDR3 is filled in from the germline J gene. The chain has TRBV26 and TRBJ2-4; no definite D call. This CDR3 is 14 amino acids long. V lost 4 bases and J lost 3, with 11 bases in between. CDR1 and CDR2 from the germline V gene are KGHPV and FQNQEV (reference sequence). Partial CDR3 DNA: TGTGCCAGCAGTCCCCCGGGTGGGCAAAACACCTTGTAC. This gives the protein CASSPPGGQNTLY. The entire CDR3 protein is CASSPPGGQNTLYF.

Concerning this clone itself: Germline and genes here are mouse. The read terminates 1 residue ahead of where the CDR3 ends, so the germline J gene completes it. This sequence joins TRBV3 and TRBJ1-5; D call uncertain. V was cut by 5 bases and J by 1 base, with 3 bases left in between. The CDR3 contains 12 residues. The germline V gene encodes CDR1 SNHLY and CDR2 FYNGKV (reference sequence). The CDR3 is CASSTNNQAPLF. CDR3 bases read: TGTGCCAGCAGCACGAACAACCAGGCTCCGCTT.

As concerns this clone: Any gene name here is a mouse gene name. The CDR3 is cut off 1 residue early in the read; its end comes from the germline J gene. V and J are TRBV1 and TRBJ2-3; 7 positions match TRBD1. The junction had 4 bases not matched to a gene; V was cut back by 4 bases and J by 6 bases. The germline CDR1 and CDR2 sequences are NSQYPW and LRSPGD (reference sequence). This CDR3 comprises 13 residues. The CDR3 bases that were read are TGCACCTGCAGTGGGGGACAGATCGAAACGCTGTAT. It specifies CTCSGGQIETLY. The full CDR3 protein reads CTCSGGQIETLYF.